The 28 T cell receptor beta chains given below trace back to one sample, sequenced in a study of identical twins. TCRdb reprocessed the 5' RACE reads via MiXCR and lists one record per CDR3 protein. The sample records about 570,000 distinct CDR3 sequences, over 8.5% being singletons. This same sample was also taken into another study, of yellow fever vaccine responses in identical twins.

Sequenced sample: PBMCs. These receptors all stem from a woman under 30 in good health.

This clonotype has at least ten counts. This chain links TRBV6-5 with TRBJ1-1, with D possibly being TRBD1 (5 bases). Germline V lookup: CDR1 MNHEY, CDR2 SVGAGI. V dropped 2 bases and J dropped 3 bases, with 7 bases sitting between them. The CDR3 totals 13 residues. CDR3 in amino acids: CASSYRGDTEAFF. CDR3 nucleotide sequence: TGTGCCAGCAGTTACAGGGGCGACACTGAAGCTTTCTTT.

The chain has TRBV28 and TRBJ2-5; TRBD2 agrees at 9 bases. Germline V gives CDR1 MDHEN, CDR2 SYDVKM. After removal of 4 bases from V and 4 bases from J, the junction contained 7 bases not matched to a gene. This CDR3 region has 15 residues. This CDR3 is CASSSQGGRGETQYF. The CDR3 nucleotides are TGTGCCAGCAGTTCCCAGGGCGGGAGGGGAGAGACCCAGTACTTC. Combining the CDR3 with reference TRBV28 and TRBJ2-5 gives the whole variable domain DVKVTQSSRYLVKRTGEKVFLECVQDMDHENMFWYRQDPGLGLRLIYFSYDVKMKEKGDIPEGYSVSREKKERFSLILESASTNQTSMYLCASSSQGGRGETQYFGPGTRLLVL.

This chain links TRBV5-8 with TRBJ2-1, with 8 bases aligning to TRBD1. Germline CDR1 is SGHTS and CDR2 is YDEGEE. The CDR3 is 15 residues long. J lost 4 bases, V lost 3 bases, and 6 bases had no gene match. CDR3 DNA sequence: TGTGCCAGCAGCTCGATGACAGGGGCGTACAATGAGCAGTTCTTC. Translating gives CASSSMTGAYNEQFF. The whole variable domain, filled in from reference TRBV5-8 and TRBJ2-1, reads EAGVTQSPTHLIKTRGQQATLRCSPISGHTSVYWYQQALGLGLQFLLWYDEGEERNRGNFPPRFSGRQFPNYSSELNVNALELEDSALYLCASSSMTGAYNEQFFGPGTRLTVL.

The chain joins TRBV7-3 to TRBJ2-7; 7 bases fit TRBD1. Per the germline V gene, CDR1 is SGHTA and CDR2 is FQGTGA. The J segment lost 5 bases and the V segment lost 3 bases, leaving 4 bases of the junction unmatched. The CDR3 spans 13 residues. The CDR3, as DNA: TGTGCCAGCAGCTTGGACAGGCTCAACGAGCAGTACTTC. Translation gives CASSLDRLNEQYF.

This clonotype came up a few times. The rearrangement links TRBV19 to TRBJ1-1; D remains ambiguous. The germline V gene has CDR1 LNHDA and CDR2 SQIVND (reference sequence). Trimming pared 4 bases from V and 4 bases from J, leaving 13 bases between. The CDR3 is 14 residues long. The DNA of the CDR3 is TGTGCCAGTAGTACTCCCGGCGAGGGCACTGAAGCTTTCTTT. As protein: CASSTPGEGTEAFF.

This clonotype was picked up a small number of times. The V gene is TRBV6-5, the J gene TRBJ2-3, with TRBD2 as a possible D gene (7 bases). CDR3 length: 17 residues. The germline V and J ends were trimmed by 0 bases and 2 bases, with 15 bases remaining between them. Germline CDR1 MNHEY, CDR2 SVGAGI. The CDR3 loop is CASSYSIRGGSTDTQYF. As DNA, the CDR3 is TGTGCCAGCAGTTACTCGATTAGGGGGGGATCCACAGATACGCAGTATTTT.

The table lists this clonotype with many counts. This rearrangement joins TRBV29-1 to TRBJ2-5; 10 positions agree with TRBD2. Per germline, CDR1 SQVTM and CDR2 ANQGSEA. This CDR3 has 15 residues. V trimming: 3 bases; J trimming: 0 bases; junction bases outside the gene matches: 4. As DNA, the CDR3 is TGCAGCGTTGATCCGGGACTAGCGTACCAAGAGACCCAGTACTTC. Its translation: CSVDPGLAYQETQYF.

This clonotype was detected only a few times. V and J are TRBV12-3 or TRBV12-4 and TRBJ1-6; D not resolved. The CDR3 extends over 14 amino acids. With 2 bases removed from V and 10 bases from J, the gap between germline ends came to 12 bases. The CDR3 DNA follows: TGTGCCAGCAGTTTATTGGAGGGCTGGTCACCCCTCCACTTT. Translating gives CASSLLEGWSPLHF.

This clonotype was seen many times. The chain is built from TRBV20-1 and TRBJ2-3; no definite D call. The CDR3 extends over 13 amino acids. Germline values: CDR1 DFQATT, CDR2 SNEGSKA (reference sequence). V shed 3 bases and J shed 3 bases, with 10 bases lying between them. CDR3: CSARLQPTDTQYF. DNA for the CDR3: TGCAGTGCTAGGTTACAGCCGACAGATACGCAGTATTTT.

The DNA of the CDR3 is TGTGCCAGCAGTCCTGGGACAGGGGCAGCCTACGAGCAGTACTTC. It translates to CASSPGTGAAYEQYF. The chain joins TRBV6-1 to TRBJ2-7; TRBD1 aligns across 10 bases. CDR1 is MNHNS, CDR2 SASEGT, per germline. This CDR3 spans 15 amino acids. The trim removed 5 bases at V and 2 bases at J, leaving 6 bases unmatched.

Points on this clonotype: This likely comes from a read error, as the CDR3 has no conserved phenylalanine or tryptophan at its end. The chain carries TRBV7-2 and TRBJ2-7; maybe TRBD1 (6 bases). The CDR3 has 16 amino acids. Per the germline V gene, CDR1 is SGHTA and CDR2 is FQGNSA. V dropped 1 base and J dropped 6 bases, with 19 bases sitting between them. The CDR3 loop is CASSLGGTGRAGEQYY. CDR3 DNA sequence: TGTGCCAGCAGCTTAGGGGGAACAGGGCGGGCCGGCGAGCAGTACTAC.

The V gene is TRBV29-1, the J gene TRBJ1-1; perhaps TRBD1 as D (5 bases). Germline values: CDR1 SQVTM, CDR2 ANQGSEA. The CDR3 spans 14 residues. Trimming shortened V by 5 bases and J by 5 bases, and 18 bases separated the two germline ends. CDR3 nucleotides: TGCAGCGTTTCTAATGGATTGGGGGGAACTGAAGCTTTCTTT. This encodes CSVSNGLGGTEAFF.

This clonotype was observed at least ten times. The V call is TRBV12-3 or TRBV12-4, the J call TRBJ2-3; 7 bases line up with TRBD1. CDR3 size: 16 residues. J gave up 5 bases and V 5 bases, and 13 bases lay outside the gene matches. In DNA, the CDR3 is TGTGCCAGCAGTCAGGGGGAAAGCAGGGTCGGAGATACGCAGTATTTT. This translates into CASSQGESRVGDTQYF.

The sample holds many counts of this clonotype. The V and J genes are TRBV12-3 or TRBV12-4 and TRBJ1-5; no reliable D call. Trimming cost V 6 bases and J 3 bases, with 12 bases left between them. The CDR3 sequence is 14 residues long. This CDR3 reads CASSSRALNQPQHF. CDR3 coding DNA: TGTGCCAGCAGCTCCCGGGCCCTCAATCAGCCCCAGCATTTT.

This clonotype was detected ten times or more. The genes are TRBV7-9 and TRBJ2-5; the D gene could be TRBD1 or TRBD2 (6 bases each). Trimming removed 5 bases at V and 3 bases at J, with 16 bases between. The CDR3 sequence is 15 residues long. The germline CDR1 and CDR2 sequences are SEHNR and FQNEAQ (reference sequence). The CDR3 bases are TGTGCCAGCAGCCATATAAGGGGGGTGGAAGAGACCCAGTACTTC. This gives the protein CASSHIRGVEETQYF.

This clonotype has a handful of counts. This chain uses TRBV18 with TRBJ1-1; D gene ambiguous. Germline V gene data show CDR1 as KGHSH and CDR2 as LQKENI. This CDR3 has 13 amino acids. The V and J ends lost 2 bases and 1 base respectively, with 5 bases between them. CDR3 coding DNA: TGTGCCAGCTCACCATTCGAGAACACTGAAGCTTTCTTT. This translates into CASSPFENTEAFF.

Only a few counts were recorded for this clonotype. The chain links TRBV7-9 to TRBJ2-7; 11 bases match TRBD1. Germline loops: CDR1 SEHNR, CDR2 FQNEAQ (reference sequence). J gave up 2 bases and V 5 bases, and 8 bases lay outside the gene matches. The CDR3 runs 16 residues. The CDR3 here is CASSPRTGGFAYEQYF. Here the CDR3 DNA reads TGTGCCAGCAGCCCTAGGACAGGGGGCTTTGCCTACGAGCAGTACTTC.

In the case of this clonotype: This sequence may be a read error, since a much larger clone differs from it by one base. The chain links TRBV9 to TRBJ2-3; D might be TRBD1 (6 bases). The J call may be faulty, since TRBJ1-5 better matches the DNA end. The CDR3 extends over 16 amino acids. The V gene's germline CDR1 is SGDLS and CDR2 YYNGEE. The CDR3: CASSGKQGLGSDTQHF. Here the CDR3 DNA reads TGTGCCAGCAGCGGAAAACAGGGACTTGGGTCAGATACGCAGCATTTT.

This clonotype was detected ten times or more. The chain combines TRBV27 with TRBJ2-3; 8 nucleotides agree with TRBD2. V gave up 3 bases and J gave up 1 base; unmatched junction bases: 6. The CDR3 is 16 residues long. Germline V gives CDR1 MNHEY, CDR2 SMNVEV (reference sequence). CDR3 bases: TGTGCCAGCAGTTTTGCTAGCGGGTGGGGCACAGATACGCAGTATTTT. Translated, it gives CASSFASGWGTDTQYF.

This clonotype has only a few counts. J is TRBJ2-3 and V is TRBV20-1; 7 bases line up with TRBD2. With V trimmed by 6 bases and J by 1 base, 7 bases remained unmatched. This CDR3 has 14 residues. Germline V gene data show CDR1 as DFQATT and CDR2 as SNEGSKA (reference sequence). CDR3 residues: CSAPGTTRTDTQYF. The DNA of the CDR3 is TGCAGTGCCCCTGGGACTACCCGCACAGATACGCAGTATTTT.

This clonotype was seen at least ten times. This chain uses TRBV20-1 with TRBJ2-7; TRBD1 might be the D (6 bases). CDR3 size: 13 residues. Trimming pared 4 bases from V and 6 bases from J, leaving 16 bases between. CDR1 is DFQATT, CDR2 SNEGSKA, per germline (reference sequence). Written as DNA, the CDR3 is TGCAGTGCTAAGACACGACAGGTGCCCGAGCAGTACTTC. Protein: CSAKTRQVPEQYF.

The CDR3 coding sequence is TGCGCCAGCAGCTTGAGATTAGCGGGAGCAAACCCCTACGAGCAGTACTTC. It encodes CASSLRLAGANPYEQYF. V usage is TRBV5-1 and J usage is TRBJ2-7, with 9 bases aligning to TRBD2. Losses at the gene ends were 1 base for V and 2 bases for J; bases not matched to a gene: 10. CDR1 is SGHRS and CDR2 is YFSETQ in the germline V gene. CDR3 length: 17 amino acids. The full variable domain, with the rest looked up from reference TRBV5-1 and TRBJ2-7, is KAGVTQTPRYLIKTRGQQVTLSCSPISGHRSVSWYQQTPGQGLQFLFEYFSETQRNKGNFPGRFSGRQFSNSRSEMNVSTLELGDSALYLCASSLRLAGANPYEQYFGPGTRLTVT.

CDR3 in amino acids: CASSQKVGQADGYTF. DNA for the CDR3: TGTGCCAGCAGCCAGAAGGTGGGACAGGCAGATGGCTACACCTTC. V is TRBV4-2 and J is TRBJ1-2; TRBD1 aligns across 8 bases. CDR1 is LGHNA, CDR2 YNFKEQ, per germline. The CDR3 runs to 15 residues. V lost 3 bases, J lost 6 bases, and 9 bases stayed unmatched.

This clonotype was seen a few times. V is TRBV20-1 and J is TRBJ2-7; D is undetermined. This CDR3 spans 12 amino acids. Germline CDR1 DFQATT, CDR2 SNEGSKA (reference sequence). Trimming stripped 6 bases from V and 3 bases from J, with 12 bases between. CDR3 coding DNA: TGCAGTGCACCTTACGCCGGCTACGAGCAGTACTTC. As protein: CSAPYAGYEQYF.

The V call is TRBV30, the J call TRBJ2-7, with a weak D call TRBD1 (5 bases). Germline V gene sequence: CDR1 GTSNPN, CDR2 SVGIG (reference sequence). This CDR3 contains 12 residues. Trimming stripped 3 bases from V and 6 bases from J, with 12 bases between. The CDR3 nucleotides read TGTGCCTGGAGCGCAAGGGGTAGCGAGCAGTACTTC. This gives the protein CAWSARGSEQYF.

The chain combines TRBV7-9 with TRBJ2-7; 9 bases map to TRBD1. Looked up from germline, CDR1 is SEHNR and CDR2 is FQNEAQ (reference sequence). This CDR3 contains 15 residues. Trimming at V came to 5 bases and at J to 2 bases, leaving 7 bases not matched to a gene. The CDR3 bases are TGTGCCAGCAGCCCCGGGACAGGGCGTCCCTACGAGCAGTACTTC. Its protein is CASSPGTGRPYEQYF. The full variable domain, its missing parts supplied by reference TRBV7-9 and TRBJ2-7, is DTGVSQNPRHKITKRGQNVTFRCDPISEHNRLYWYRQTLGQGPEFLTYFQNEAQLEKSRLLSDRFSAERPKGSFSTLEIQRTEQGDSAMYLCASSPGTGRPYEQYFGPGTRLTVT.

Only a few counts were recorded for this clonotype. One end of the junction does not line up with germline, which may come from a read error. The chain recombines TRBV25-1 with TRBJ1-1; 11 bases are shared with TRBD1. Germline values: CDR1 MGHDK, CDR2 SYGVNS. The CDR3 runs 16 residues. CDR3 nucleotides: TGTGCCAGCAGTGGAACGTTAGGACAGGGGGCGGGTGAAGCTCTCTTT. It specifies CASSGTLGQGAGEALF.

This clonotype was detected a few times. The rearrangement links TRBV20-1 to TRBJ2-5, with 8 bases identical to TRBD2. J was trimmed by 4 bases and V by 6 bases; bases with no gene match: 22. The CDR3 covers 18 residues. Germline-derived CDR1 and CDR2 are DFQATT and SNEGSKA (reference sequence). In nucleotides, the CDR3 is TGCAGTGCGTCCAAATCGGGACTAGGGACTAGAGCGGGAGAGACCCAGTACTTC. It encodes CSASKSGLGTRAGETQYF.